This passage covers 8 T cell receptor beta chains from one sample sequenced in a study of naive CD8 T cells in extremely preterm neonates. Libraries were prepared by immunoSEQ multiplex PCR; TCRdb keeps only in-frame clonotypes and omits some of them. The sample lists about 7,900 clones; about 98% were seen once. The sequencing input was naive CD8+ T cells from blood. The receptors derive from a human donor in good health.

The genes are TRBV5-4 and TRBJ2-3; tentative D call: TRBD2 (6 bases). The CDR3 sequence is 18 residues long. The ends were cut back, 3 bases at V and 2 bases at J, with 22 bases in the middle. Germline V gene lookup returns CDR1 SGHNT and CDR2 YYREEE (reference sequence). CDR3 bases: TGTGCCAGCAGCTCCCCCGATTCGGGAGCTTATTTCACAGATACGCAGTATTTT. Protein sequence: CASSSPDSGAYFTDTQYF.

The chain recombines TRBV7-9 with TRBJ1-2; no clear D. Germline CDR1 reads SEHNR; CDR2 reads FQNEAQ (reference sequence). The CDR3 runs 12 residues. Trimming cost V 1 base and J 8 bases, with 8 bases left between them. CDR3 in DNA: TGTGCCAGCAGCTTAGGGACGGGGGGCTACACCTTC. It specifies CASSLGTGGYTF.

For the CDR3, the DNA is TGTGCCAGCAGTTACGGGGGGAGCCCCTACAATGAGCAGTTCTTC. Protein product: CASSYGGSPYNEQFF. The genes are TRBV6-5 and TRBJ2-1; the D gene is possibly TRBD2 (6 bases). The V end lost 2 bases, the J end lost 2 bases, and 10 bases lay between the germline ends. Looked up from germline, CDR1 is MNHEY and CDR2 is SVGAGI. The CDR3 spans 15 residues.

This chain uses TRBV6-5 with TRBJ2-7; D call uncertain. Germline-derived CDR1 and CDR2 are MNHEY and SVGAGI. The CDR3 loop spans 13 amino acids. Deletions cut 6 bases from V and 3 bases from J, with 12 bases between. CDR3 residues: CASREAPNYEQYV. The CDR3 nucleotides read TGTGCCAGCAGAGAGGCCCCGAACTACGAGCAGTACGTC.

The chain joins TRBV30 to TRBJ1-5; D unclear. Germline V gene sequence: CDR1 GTSNPN, CDR2 SVGIG (reference sequence). Trimming stripped 2 bases from V and 3 bases from J, with 8 bases between. The CDR3 covers 13 residues. CDR3 in amino acids: CAWSQDYNQPQHF. CDR3 DNA sequence: TGTGCCTGGAGTCAGGACTACAATCAGCCCCAGCATTTT.

J is TRBJ1-2 and V is TRBV6-6, with D perhaps TRBD1 (5 bases). The CDR3 has 14 amino acids. Deletions cut 7 bases from V and 6 bases from J, with 18 bases between. CDR1 MNHNY and CDR2 SVGAGI come from the germline V gene (reference sequence). The CDR3 region is CASTSTGAIDGYTF. The CDR3 DNA reads TGTGCCAGCACCTCCACTGGGGCTATCGATGGCTACACCTTC.

This chain joins TRBV2 and TRBJ2-5, with TRBD2 matching over 13 bases. Germline CDR1 SNHLY, CDR2 FYNNEI. The CDR3 length is 15 residues. V shed 4 bases, J shed 4 bases, and the junction held 3 bases outside the gene matches. CDR3 in amino acids: CASSAGTSGAETQYF. The DNA for the CDR3 is TGTGCCAGCAGTGCCGGGACTAGCGGGGCAGAGACCCAGTACTTC. Drawing the rest from reference TRBV2 and TRBJ2-5, the complete variable domain is EPEVTQTPSHQVTQMGQEVILRCVPISNHLYFYWYRQILGQKVEFLVSFYNNEISEKSEIFDDQFSVERPDGSNFTLKIRSTKLEDSAMYFCASSAGTSGAETQYFGPGTRLLVL.

The chain employs TRBV7-9 and TRBJ2-7, with D tentatively TRBD2 (5 bases). V gave up 1 base and J gave up 3 bases, with 10 bases separating them. The CDR3 consists of 14 residues. Germline V gene data show CDR1 as SEHNR and CDR2 as FQNEAQ (reference sequence). CDR3: CASSLVARDYEQYF. The CDR3 DNA reads TGTGCCAGCAGCTTAGTGGCCCGGGACTACGAGCAGTACTTC. Full variable domain (remainder filled in from reference TRBV7-9 and TRBJ2-7): DTGVSQNPRHKITKRGQNVTFRCDPISEHNRLYWYRQTLGQGPEFLTYFQNEAQLEKSRLLSDRFSAERPKGSFSTLEIQRTEQGDSAMYLCASSLVARDYEQYFGPGTRLTVT.